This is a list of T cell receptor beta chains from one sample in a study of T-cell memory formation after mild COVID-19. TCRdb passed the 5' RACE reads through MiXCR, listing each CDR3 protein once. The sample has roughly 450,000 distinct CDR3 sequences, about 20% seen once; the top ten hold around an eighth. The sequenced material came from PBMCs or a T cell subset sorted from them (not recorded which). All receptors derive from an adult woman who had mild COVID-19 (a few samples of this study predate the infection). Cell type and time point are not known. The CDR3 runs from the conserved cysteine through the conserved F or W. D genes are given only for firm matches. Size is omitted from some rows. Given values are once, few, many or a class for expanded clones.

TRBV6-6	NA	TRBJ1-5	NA	CASSYSGRNQHF	TGTGCCAGCAGTTACTCGGGCCGCAACCAGCATTTT
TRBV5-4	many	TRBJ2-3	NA	CASSELVSDTDTQYF	TGTGCCAGCAGCGAACTAGTATCTGACACAGATACGCAGTATTTT
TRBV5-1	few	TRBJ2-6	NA	CASSLVPSGANVLTF	TGCGCCAGCAGCTTGGTTCCTTCTGGGGCCAACGTCCTGACTTTC
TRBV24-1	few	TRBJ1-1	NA	CATTTGKNTEAFF	TGTGCCACCACTACAGGGAAGAACACTGAAGCTTTCTTT
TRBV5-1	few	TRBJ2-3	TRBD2	CASSFGLAGQTSTDTQYF	TGCGCCAGCAGCTTCGGACTAGCGGGACAAACTAGCACAGATACGCAGTATTTT
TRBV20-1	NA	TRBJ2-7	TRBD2	CSARVPGTMREQYF	TGCAGTGCTAGAGTACCCGGGACTATGCGGGAGCAGTACTTC
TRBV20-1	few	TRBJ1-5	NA	CSAPRHQPQHF	TGCAGTGCCCCCCGTCATCAGCCCCAGCATTTT
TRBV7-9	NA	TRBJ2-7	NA	CASSLAVGLSSYEQYF	TGTGCCAGCAGCTTAGCGGTGGGGCTGAGCTCCTACGAGCAGTACTTC
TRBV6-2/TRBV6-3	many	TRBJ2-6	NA	CASSYAGSSGANVLTF	TGTGCCAGCAGTTACGCGGGGTCCTCTGGGGCCAACGTCCTGACTTTC
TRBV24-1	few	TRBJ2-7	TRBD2	CATSDVAGGNYEQYF	TGTGCCACCAGTGACGTAGCGGGAGGGAACTACGAGCAGTACTTC
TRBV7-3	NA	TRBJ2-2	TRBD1	CASSRKGQPNTGELFF	TGTGCCAGCAGCCGCAAGGGACAGCCGAACACCGGGGAGCTGTTTTTT
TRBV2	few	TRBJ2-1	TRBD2	CASSRLAGGGEQFF	TGTGCCAGCAGTAGACTAGCGGGGGGTGGTGAGCAGTTCTTC
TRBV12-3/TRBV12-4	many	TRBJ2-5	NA	CASSLATGAETQYF	TGTGCCAGCAGTTTAGCTACGGGGGCAGAGACCCAGTACTTC
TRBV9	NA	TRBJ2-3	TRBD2	CASSGRTSVTDTQYF	TGTGCCAGCAGCGGGCGGACTAGCGTCACAGATACGCAGTATTTT
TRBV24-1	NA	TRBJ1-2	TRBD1	CATSAGDRDAYGYTF	TGTGCCACCAGTGCCGGGGACAGGGACGCCTATGGCTACACCTTC
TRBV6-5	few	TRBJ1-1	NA	CASSYSGPLNTEAFF	TGTGCCAGCAGTTACTCGGGGCCCCTGAACACTGAAGCTTTCTTT
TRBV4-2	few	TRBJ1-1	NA	CASSQDLGPGAFF	TGTGCCAGCAGCCAAGATTTGGGACCGGGAGCTTTCTTT
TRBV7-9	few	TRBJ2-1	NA	CASGQSNSGPYHF	TGTGCCAGCGGCCAGTCGAATAGCGGTCCTTATCACTTC
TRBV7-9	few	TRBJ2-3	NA	CASSSRVRITDTQYF	TGTGCCAGCAGCTCCCGGGTCCGGATCACAGATACGCAGTATTTT
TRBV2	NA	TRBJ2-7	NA	CASGQSSYEQYF	TGTGCCAGCGGGCAGTCCTCCTACGAGCAGTACTTC
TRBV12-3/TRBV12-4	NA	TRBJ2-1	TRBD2	CASSLAGGQDEQFF	TGTGCCAGCAGTCTAGCGGGGGGGCAGGATGAGCAGTTCTTC
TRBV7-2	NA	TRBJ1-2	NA	CASSLLGGQGNYGYTF	TGTGCCAGCAGCCTACTTGGGGGGCAGGGAAACTATGGCTACACCTTC
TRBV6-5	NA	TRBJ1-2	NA	CASSYSSTGSPYGYTF	TGTGCCAGCAGTTACTCGTCCACAGGGAGCCCTTATGGCTACACCTTC
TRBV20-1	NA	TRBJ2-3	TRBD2	CSATVAGTTDTQYF	TGCAGTGCCACCGTAGCGGGAACCACAGATACGCAGTATTTT
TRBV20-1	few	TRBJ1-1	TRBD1	CSAPRTGPEAFF	TGCAGTGCCCCAAGGACAGGCCCTGAAGCTTTCTTT
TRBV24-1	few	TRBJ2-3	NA	CATSVQGQHTDTQYF	TGTGCCACCAGTGTTCAAGGACAGCACACAGATACGCAGTATTTT
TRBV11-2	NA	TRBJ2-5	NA	CASSSTVSGVEETQYF	TGTGCCAGCAGCTCCACAGTCTCAGGGGTGGAAGAGACCCAGTACTTC
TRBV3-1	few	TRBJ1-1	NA	CASSADVAKANKAFF	TGTGCCAGCAGCGCTGACGTAGCAAAAGCTAATAAGGCTTTCTTT